The present entry profiles one T cell receptor beta chain with its context. The antigen is not known. The data were obtained in a study of cytomegalovirus exposure and HLA in healthy donors. It was with 60 Vbeta and 13 Jbeta primers that the PCR ran. Per the authors' pipeline: Later work found tens of millions of unique TCR beta chains, with some 11 million shared. Measured with immunoSEQ multiplex PCR; TCRdb has only the in-frame clones, and not every one. V and J calls and clone size are copied from that table; D and trimming were computed from the DNA. The sample has about 170,000 clones; about 76% are singletons. Findings and limits, study-wide: The majority of CMV-associated TCR beta chains were reported as apparently HLA-restricted in a later analysis. V- and J-gene trimming in TCR beta was tied to a missense DCLRE1C variant by an analysis performed later. In an earlier analysis, most TCR beta V segments were productive about 87% or about 30% of the time.

Sequencing was carried out using PBMCs. The TCR comes from a woman under 30 in good health and CMV-seropositive.

The CDR3 loop is CASSYGQRAYEQYF. The CDR3 DNA sequence: TGTGCCAGCAGTTACGGGCAGAGAGCCTACGAGCAGTACTTC. The gene calls are TRBV6-5 and TRBJ2-7; no firm D call. The CDR3 loop spans 14 amino acids. With 2 bases removed from V and 2 bases from J, the gap between germline ends came to 10 bases. Germline assignment: CDR1 MNHEY and CDR2 SVGAGI.